Each of the 11 T cell receptor beta chains below was sequenced from the same sample in a study of cytomegalovirus exposure and HLA in healthy donors. The study ran its PCR with 60 Vbeta and 13 Jbeta primers. Produced via immunoSEQ multiplex PCR; TCRdb's table is partial and in-frame only. Of 200,000 or so clones listed, 82% are singletons. The sample was PBMCs. Receptors were obtained from a boy between 2 and 10 years old in good health and CMV-seronegative.

This chain links TRBV5-1 with TRBJ2-5; 10 nucleotides line up with TRBD2. The CDR3 spans 17 residues. Germline values: CDR1 SGHRS, CDR2 YFSETQ. J gave up 2 bases and V 0 bases, and 7 bases lay outside the gene matches. For the CDR3, the DNA is TGCGCCAGCAGCTTGGTCGGCATAGCGGGGGGACAAGAGACCCAGTACTTC. It codes for CASSLVGIAGGQETQYF.

The J gene is TRBJ2-5, the V gene TRBV19; TRBD2 agrees at 9 bases. There are 16 residues in the CDR3. The germline CDR1 and CDR2 sequences are LNHDA and SQIVND (reference sequence). Germline trimming cut 3 bases from V and 7 bases from J; bases unmatched to any gene: 12. CDR3 sequence reads: CASSMEASGIFGTQYF. CDR3 DNA: TGTGCCAGTAGTATGGAGGCTAGCGGGATCTTCGGGACCCAGTACTTC.

This clone was seen just once. The V gene is TRBV5-1, the J gene TRBJ2-2, with D uncertain. The CDR3 covers 13 residues. V lost 1 base to trimming and J lost 2 bases, with 3 bases between them. CDR1 SGHRS and CDR2 YFSETQ come from the germline V gene. CDR3 sequence: CASSLQNTGELFF. The CDR3 DNA follows: TGCGCCAGCAGCTTGCAAAACACCGGGGAGCTGTTTTTT.

The rearrangement uses TRBV14 and TRBJ1-1, with 8 bases fitting TRBD1. V was pared by 6 bases and J by 1 base, with 19 bases of the junction left unmatched. The CDR3 consists of 19 residues. Germline CDR1 is SGHDN and CDR2 is FVKESK. The CDR3 DNA is TGTGCCAGCAGTCCTAAATTAGACCGGACAGGGCGTTGGAACACTGAAGCTTTCTTT. It encodes CASSPKLDRTGRWNTEAFF.

The chain has TRBV5-3 and TRBJ1-2, with no clear D. TRBV5-3 is given ORF status, its function remaining uncertain. Between the trimmed V and J ends, which lost 4 bases and 4 bases, there was a span of 14 bases. The length of the CDR3 is 14 residues. CDR3 protein: CARSGGDDFYGYTF. The CDR3 DNA sequence: TGTGCCAGAAGCGGAGGTGACGACTTCTATGGCTACACCTTC.

The V call is TRBV13, the J call TRBJ2-5, with a possible D match to TRBD2 (5 bases). Germline values: CDR1 PRHDT, CDR2 FYEKMQ (reference sequence). This CDR3 has 14 amino acids. V was cut by 6 bases and J by 5 bases, with 16 bases left in between. The CDR3 spells CASRAREGAETQYF. The CDR3 nucleotides read TGTGCCAGCAGGGCCCGAGAGGGCGCGGAGACCCAGTACTTC.

The gene calls are TRBV27 and TRBJ2-7, with TRBD2 matching 10 bases. The CDR3 spans 15 residues. V was clipped by 3 bases and J by 3 bases; unmatched bases: 5. Germline V CDR1 and CDR2: MNHEY, SMNVEV (reference sequence). This CDR3 reads CASSLALAGNYEQYF. Written as DNA, the CDR3 is TGTGCCAGCAGTTTGGCACTAGCGGGAAACTACGAGCAGTACTTC.

The rearrangement uses TRBV10-3 and TRBJ1-1; TRBD1 matches at 8 bases. This CDR3 has 16 residues. The trim removed 0 bases at V and 2 bases at J, leaving 5 bases unmatched. The germline gives CDR1 ENHRY, CDR2 SYGVKD. The CDR3 DNA reads TGTGCCATCAGTGAGTCTCAGGCAGGGGGCAACACTGAAGCTTTCTTT. It is translated as CAISESQAGGNTEAFF.

This clone was detected a few times. The chain has TRBV28 and TRBJ1-5; no firm D call. V was pared by 3 bases and J by 6 bases, with 6 bases between. Germline V gene sequence: CDR1 MDHEN, CDR2 SYDVKM. The CDR3 length is 12 residues. This CDR3 reads CASSLRGQPQHF. The CDR3 DNA follows: TGTGCCAGCAGTTTGAGAGGTCAGCCCCAGCATTTT.

This clone has just one count. V usage is TRBV9 and J usage is TRBJ2-7; TRBD2 might be the D (6 bases). This CDR3 comprises 15 residues. V lost 0 bases and J lost 4, with 14 bases in between. Germline V lookup: CDR1 SGDLS, CDR2 YYNGEE. CDR3 protein: CASSVGPRDLYEQYF. The CDR3 nucleotides read TGTGCCAGCAGCGTAGGGCCGCGGGATCTATACGAGCAGTACTTC. The entire variable domain, with the rest obtained from reference TRBV9 and TRBJ2-7, is as follows: DSGVTQTPKHLITATGQRVTLRCSPRSGDLSVYWYQQSLDQGLQFLIQYYNGEERAKGNILERFSAQQFPDLHSELNLSSLELGDSALYFCASSVGPRDLYEQYFGPGTRLTVT.

The chain carries TRBV6-1 and TRBJ1-2; a weak D match, TRBD1 (6 bases). CDR1 is MNHNS and CDR2 is SASEGT in the germline V gene. This CDR3 has 14 amino acids. Between the trimmed V and J ends, which lost 1 base and 3 bases, there was a span of 9 bases. The CDR3 coding sequence is TGTGCCAGCAGTGAAGGGGGGCTGGACTATGGCTACACCTTC. It yields the protein CASSEGGLDYGYTF.